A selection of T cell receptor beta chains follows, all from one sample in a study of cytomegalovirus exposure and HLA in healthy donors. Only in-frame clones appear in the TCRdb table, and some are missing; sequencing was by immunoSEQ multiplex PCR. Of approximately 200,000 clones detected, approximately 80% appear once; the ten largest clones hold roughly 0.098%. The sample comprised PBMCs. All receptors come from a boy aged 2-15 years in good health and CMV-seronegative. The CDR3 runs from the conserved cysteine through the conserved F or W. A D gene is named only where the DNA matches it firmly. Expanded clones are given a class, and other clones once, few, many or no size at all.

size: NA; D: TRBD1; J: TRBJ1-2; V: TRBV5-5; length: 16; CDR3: CASSSSPDRGWDGYTF; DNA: TGTGCCAGCAGCTCAAGCCCTGACAGGGGTTGGGATGGCTACACCTTC
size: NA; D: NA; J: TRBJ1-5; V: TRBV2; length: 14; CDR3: CASSEEGGNQPQHF; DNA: TGTGCCAGCAGTGAAGAAGGGGGCAATCAGCCCCAGCATTTT
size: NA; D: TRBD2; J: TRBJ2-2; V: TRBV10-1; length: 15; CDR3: CASSEPAGDTGELFF; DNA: TGCGCCAGCAGTGAACCCGCGGGGGACACCGGGGAGCTGTTTTTT
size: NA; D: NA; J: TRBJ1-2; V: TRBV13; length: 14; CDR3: CASTSSPGDSGYTF; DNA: TGTGCCAGCACTTCATCCCCAGGGGATTCTGGCTACACCTTC
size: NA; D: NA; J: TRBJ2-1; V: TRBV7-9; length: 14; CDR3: CASSPFRTANEQFF; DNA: TGTGCCAGCAGCCCCTTTAGGACAGCCAATGAGCAGTTCTTC
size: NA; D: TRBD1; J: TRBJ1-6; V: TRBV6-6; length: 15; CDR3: CASSFYRGENSPLHF; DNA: TGTGCCAGCAGTTTCTACAGGGGCGAGAATTCACCCCTCCACTTT
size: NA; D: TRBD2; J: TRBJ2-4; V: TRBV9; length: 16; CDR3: CASSAAGGKAKNIQYF; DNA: TGTGCCAGCAGCGCCGCGGGGGGGAAAGCCAAAAACATTCAGTACTTC
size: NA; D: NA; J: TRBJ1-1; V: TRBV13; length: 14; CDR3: CASRPRGGNTEAFF; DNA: TGTGCCAGCAGACCGAGGGGGGGCAACACTGAAGCTTTCTTT
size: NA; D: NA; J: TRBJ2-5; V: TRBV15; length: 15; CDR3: CATSRTGQIQETQYF; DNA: TGTGCCACCAGCCGTACTGGACAGATTCAAGAGACCCAGTACTTC
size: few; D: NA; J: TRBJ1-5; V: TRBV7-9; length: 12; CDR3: CASSLGGQPQHF; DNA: TGTGCCAGCAGCTTGGGGGGTCAGCCCCAGCATTTT
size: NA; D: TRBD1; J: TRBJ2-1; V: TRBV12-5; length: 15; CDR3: CASGLAPTGENEQFF; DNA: TGTGCTAGTGGTTTGGCGCCAACAGGGGAGAATGAGCAGTTCTTC
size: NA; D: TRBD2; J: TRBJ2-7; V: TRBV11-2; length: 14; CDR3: CASSSGPGTSEQYF; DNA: TGTGCCAGCAGCTCCGGTCCCGGGACTAGCGAGCAGTACTTC
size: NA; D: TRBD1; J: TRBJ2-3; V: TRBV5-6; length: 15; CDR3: CASSQDRRDTDTQYF; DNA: TGTGCCAGCAGCCAGGACAGGAGAGACACAGATACGCAGTATTTT
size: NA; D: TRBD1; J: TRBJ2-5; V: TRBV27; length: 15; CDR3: CAGSPSYRGQETQYF; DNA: TGTGCCGGCAGTCCGTCCTACAGGGGGCAAGAGACCCAGTACTTC
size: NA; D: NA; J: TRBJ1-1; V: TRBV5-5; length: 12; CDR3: CASSSFLTEAFF; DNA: TGTGCCAGCAGCTCTTTCCTAACTGAAGCTTTCTTT
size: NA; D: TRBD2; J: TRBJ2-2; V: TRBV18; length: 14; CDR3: CASSGTSWNGELFF; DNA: TGTGCCAGCTCTGGGACTAGCTGGAACGGGGAGCTGTTTTTT
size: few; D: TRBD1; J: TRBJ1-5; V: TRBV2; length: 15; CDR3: CASSPTGAGNQPQHF; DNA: TGTGCCAGCAGTCCCACAGGGGCAGGGAATCAGCCCCAGCATTTT
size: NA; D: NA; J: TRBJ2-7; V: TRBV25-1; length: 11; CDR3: CASSHRAEQYF; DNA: TGTGCCAGCAGCCACAGAGCCGAGCAGTACTTC
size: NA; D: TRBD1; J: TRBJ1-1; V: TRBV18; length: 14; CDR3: CASSRQTGDTEAFF; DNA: TGTGCCAGCTCACGACAGACAGGGGACACTGAAGCTTTCTTT
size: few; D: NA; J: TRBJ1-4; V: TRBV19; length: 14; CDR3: CASSPDRFNEKLFF; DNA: TGTGCCAGTAGCCCGGACAGATTTAATGAAAAACTGTTTTTT
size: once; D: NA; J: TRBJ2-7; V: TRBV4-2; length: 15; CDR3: CASSPQGGDFYEQYF; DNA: TGTGCCAGCAGCCCCCAGGGGGGAGACTTTTACGAGCAGTACTTC
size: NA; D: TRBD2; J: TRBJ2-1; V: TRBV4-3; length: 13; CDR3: CASSQEVAGYPFF; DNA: TGCGCCAGCAGCCAAGAGGTAGCGGGGTATCCGTTCTTC
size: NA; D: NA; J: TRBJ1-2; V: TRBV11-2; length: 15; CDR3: CASSRTGSRGYGYTF; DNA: TGTGCCAGCAGCCGAACAGGGAGTCGAGGCTATGGCTACACCTTC
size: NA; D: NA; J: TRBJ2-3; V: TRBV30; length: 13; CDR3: CAWKPTILVSQYF; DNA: TGTGCCTGGAAGCCGACTATACTAGTTTCGCAGTATTTT
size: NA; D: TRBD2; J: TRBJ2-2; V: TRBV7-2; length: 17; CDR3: CASSLADSGVYGGELFF; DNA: TGTGCCAGCAGCTTAGCGGATAGCGGGGTCTACGGCGGGGAGCTGTTTTTT
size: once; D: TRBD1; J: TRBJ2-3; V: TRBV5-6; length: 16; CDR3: CASSLLNRGLADTQYF; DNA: TGTGCCAGCAGCTTGTTGAACAGGGGGTTGGCAGATACGCAGTATTTT
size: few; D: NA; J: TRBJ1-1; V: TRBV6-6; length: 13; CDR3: CASSLPMNTEAFF; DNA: TGTGCCAGCAGTCTACCTATGAACACTGAAGCTTTCTTT
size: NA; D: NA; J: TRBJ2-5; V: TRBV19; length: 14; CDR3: CASGPWGGEETQYF; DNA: TGTGCCAGTGGGCCCTGGGGCGGGGAAGAGACCCAGTACTTC
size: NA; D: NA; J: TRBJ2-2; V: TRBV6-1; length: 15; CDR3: CATHPRGAAAGELFF; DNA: TGTGCCACCCACCCCAGGGGGGCCGCGGCCGGGGAGCTGTTTTTT
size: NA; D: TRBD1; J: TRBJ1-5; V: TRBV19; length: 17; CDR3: CASFPQGQGWSNQPQHF; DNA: TGTGCCAGCTTTCCCCAGGGACAGGGTTGGAGCAATCAGCCCCAGCATTTT
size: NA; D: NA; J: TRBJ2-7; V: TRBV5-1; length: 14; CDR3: CASSLGDTAYEQYF; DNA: TGCGCCAGCAGCTTGGGGGACACCGCTTACGAGCAGTACTTC
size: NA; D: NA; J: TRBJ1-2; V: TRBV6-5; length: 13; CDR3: CASSFMTEGGYTF; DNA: TGTGCCAGCAGTTTCATGACAGAAGGAGGCTACACCTTC
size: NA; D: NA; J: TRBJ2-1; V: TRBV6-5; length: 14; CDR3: CASSYLRGQGEQFF; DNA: TGTGCCAGCAGTTACCTCCGCGGTCAGGGTGAGCAGTTCTTC
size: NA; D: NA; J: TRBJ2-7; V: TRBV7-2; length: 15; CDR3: CASSYQIQGTGEQYF; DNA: TGTGCCAGCAGCTACCAAATCCAGGGGACGGGGGAGCAGTACTTC
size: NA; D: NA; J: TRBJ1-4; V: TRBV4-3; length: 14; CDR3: CASSQDRYNEKLFF; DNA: TGCGCCAGCAGCCAAGACAGGTATAATGAAAAACTGTTTTTT
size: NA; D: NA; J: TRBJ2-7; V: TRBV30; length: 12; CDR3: CAWSSYSYEQYF; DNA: TGTGCCTGGAGTTCCTATAGCTACGAGCAGTACTTC
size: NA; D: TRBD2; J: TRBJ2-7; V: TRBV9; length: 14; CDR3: CASSPTSGYYEQYF; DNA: TGTGCCAGCTCCCCGACTAGCGGTTACTACGAGCAGTACTTC
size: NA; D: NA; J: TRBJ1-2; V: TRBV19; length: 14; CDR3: CASSIGTVNYGYTF; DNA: TGTGCCAGTAGTATAGGAACAGTTAACTATGGCTACACCTTC
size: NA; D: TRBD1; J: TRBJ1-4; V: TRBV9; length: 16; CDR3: CASSAALTGFNEKLFF; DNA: TGTGCCAGCAGCGCCGCCCTGACAGGGTTTAATGAAAAACTGTTTTTT
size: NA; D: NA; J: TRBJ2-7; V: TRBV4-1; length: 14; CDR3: CASSPFGQSYEQYF; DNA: TGCGCCAGCAGCCCTTTTGGACAGTCCTACGAGCAGTACTTC
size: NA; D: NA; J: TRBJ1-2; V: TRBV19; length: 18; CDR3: CASSIEGTYGRSTYGYTF; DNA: TGTGCCAGTAGTATAGAAGGGACTTATGGCAGATCGACTTATGGCTACACCTTC
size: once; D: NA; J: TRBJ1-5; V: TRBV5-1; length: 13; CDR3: CASTDRHDQPQHF; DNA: TGCGCCAGCACTGACAGACACGATCAGCCCCAGCATTTT